These T cell receptor beta chains were read from a single sample in a study of blood T cell repertoires in COVID-19. Repertoires were generated with immunoSEQ multiplex PCR, while TCRdb's copy carries only in-frame clones and drops some. In the table there are 390,000 or so clones, roughly 87% of which are singletons. The sample taken for sequencing was PBMCs or T cells enriched from blood (not recorded which). All receptors come from a woman in her forties or fifties who had recovered from COVID-19. CDR3s leave out the opening cysteine and the closing phenylalanine or tryptophan.

j_gene: TRBJ1-6
v_gene: TRBV12-3/TRBV12-4
CDR3aa: ASSLGGDSPLH

j_gene: TRBJ2-6
v_gene: TRBV2
CDR3aa: ASGPGTGPSGANVLT

j_gene: TRBJ1-1
v_gene: TRBV7-8
CDR3aa: ASSPWAVNTEAF

j_gene: TRBJ2-1
v_gene: TRBV5-1
CDR3aa: ASSLGLAGGPHEQF

j_gene: TRBJ2-2
v_gene: TRBV5-1
CDR3aa: ASSKRIFGTTNTGELF

j_gene: TRBJ1-3
v_gene: TRBV25-1
CDR3aa: ASSGGQGLGMTIY

j_gene: TRBJ1-1
v_gene: TRBV12-3/TRBV12-4
CDR3aa: ASSLGQGARAF

j_gene: TRBJ2-1
v_gene: TRBV5-1
CDR3aa: ASSLGEYYNEQF

j_gene: TRBJ1-2
v_gene: TRBV6-2/TRBV6-3
CDR3aa: ASSQGGSYT

j_gene: TRBJ2-5
v_gene: TRBV30
CDR3aa: AWSVLETQY

j_gene: TRBJ2-1
v_gene: TRBV10-3
CDR3aa: AISEGTSGIALDEQF

j_gene: TRBJ2-5
v_gene: TRBV5-1
CDR3aa: ASSFPYQETQY

j_gene: TRBJ2-2
v_gene: TRBV12-3/TRBV12-4
CDR3aa: ASSTGVGELF

j_gene: TRBJ2-2
v_gene: TRBV28
CDR3aa: ASSRTSGRALETGELF

j_gene: TRBJ1-2
v_gene: TRBV3-1/TRBV3-2
CDR3aa: ASSQSSRLREAGGYT

j_gene: TRBJ1-2
v_gene: TRBV30
CDR3aa: ASGQPPNYGYT

j_gene: TRBJ1-3
v_gene: TRBV2
CDR3aa: ASSPDSSRLGNTIY

j_gene: TRBJ1-1
v_gene: TRBV27
CDR3aa: ASSRETGGRTEAF

j_gene: TRBJ2-7
v_gene: TRBV7-2
CDR3aa: ASSLTGRTGYEQY

j_gene: TRBJ2-1
v_gene: TRBV7-6
CDR3aa: ASSLAGTGSYNEQF

j_gene: TRBJ2-1
v_gene: TRBV27
CDR3aa: ASSRAGTSGVSGINEQF

j_gene: TRBJ1-1
v_gene: TRBV2
CDR3aa: ASRPLGGNTEAF

j_gene: TRBJ1-2
v_gene: TRBV7-2
CDR3aa: ASSSAQGHYGYT

j_gene: TRBJ1-2
v_gene: TRBV6-6
CDR3aa: ASKRGTNYGYT

j_gene: TRBJ2-7
v_gene: TRBV27
CDR3aa: ASSLTGALEQY

j_gene: TRBJ1-2
v_gene: TRBV3-1/TRBV3-2
CDR3aa: ASSPRGSDGYT

j_gene: TRBJ1-2
v_gene: TRBV5-4
CDR3aa: ASSLVGQDYGYT

j_gene: TRBJ2-7
v_gene: TRBV5-4
CDR3aa: ASTWGVSSPYEQY

j_gene: TRBJ2-1
v_gene: TRBV9
CDR3aa: ASRGTSGNYNEQF

j_gene: TRBJ2-7
v_gene: TRBV27
CDR3aa: ASSLSGTPPGEQY